One sample yielded the 2 T cell receptor beta chains listed below, sequenced in a study of identifying expanded T cells in peripheral blood. The table came from immunoSEQ multiplex PCR; TCRdb's copy has only in-frame clones and leaves some out. This table holds about 100,000 clones, over 80% found once. The sample taken for sequencing was blood. The receptors here all came from a person between 18 and 75 years old in good health.

The J gene is TRBJ2-6, the V gene TRBV5-1; D remains unclear. The germline V and J ends were trimmed by 4 bases and 1 base, with 12 bases remaining between them. Germline values: CDR1 SGHRS, CDR2 YFSETQ. The CDR3 loop spans 16 amino acids. The CDR3 here is CASSLDGLSGANVLTF. The CDR3, as DNA: TGCGCCAGCAGCCTGGACGGCCTTTCTGGGGCCAACGTCCTGACTTTC.

CDR3 nucleotides: TGCAGTGCAATGAAGAACACTGAAGCTTTCTTT. This sequence encodes CSAMKNTEAFF. This chain uses TRBV20-1 with TRBJ1-1; D unclear. The CDR3 is 11 amino acids. Trimming left V 6 bases short and J 1 base short, with 6 bases between. Germline V gene lookup returns CDR1 DFQATT and CDR2 SNEGSKA (reference sequence).